The clone carrying this TCR beta chain was seen a single time. The authors' processing: Reference gene primer amplification yielded estimated nucleated cell counts. The assay was immunoSEQ multiplex PCR, and TCRdb's table has in-frame clones only and misses some. The D gene and trimming were derived from the DNA, and the V and J assignments and clone size from that table. The profile covers 140,000 to 150,000 clones, with 80% to 90% appearing a single time and approximately 6.2% taken by the ten largest. These data originate in a study of blood T cell repertoires in COVID-19. Study background: The samples span acute and convalescent COVID-19 from the United States, Italy and Spain. PBMCs, B-cell-depleted T cells, or T cells provided the cDNA or gDNA that made up the material.

The CDR3 runs 12 residues. V lost 6 bases and J 1 base, leaving 5 bases between the germline ends. Germline V gene sequence: CDR1 LGHDT, CDR2 YNNKEL (reference sequence). The receptor's source is an elderly man with acute or convalescent COVID-19. The sequenced material came from peripheral blood. The chain has TRBV3-1 (or the pseudogene TRBV3-2) and TRBJ2-3; perhaps TRBD2 as D (5 bases). CDR3 sequence reads: CASSSGTDTQYF. The CDR3 DNA reads TGTGCCAGCAGTAGCGGCACAGATACGCAGTATTTT.